This T cell receptor (beta chain) came from a study of blood T cell repertoires in COVID-19. TCRdb's copy holds only in-frame clones and misses some; the assay was immunoSEQ multiplex PCR. The sample gives about 170,000 clones, approximately 79% of which show up once; roughly 19% is in the top ten. This CDR3 contains 15 residues. In germline, CDR1 is KGHSY, CDR2 FQNENV. The V segment lost 1 base and the J segment 4 bases; nucleotides outside the gene matches: 6. Sequenced input: PBMCs or T cells enriched from blood (not recorded which). The chain combines TRBV16 with TRBJ1-1, with 7 bases fitting TRBD1. The TCR sequence derives from an older woman in a cohort exposed to, infected with or recovered from COVID-19 (not recorded which). The CDR3 sequence: CASSQLQGTVTEAFF. The CDR3 DNA reads as TGTGCCAGCAGCCAATTACAGGGGACGGTCACTGAAGCTTTCTTT.